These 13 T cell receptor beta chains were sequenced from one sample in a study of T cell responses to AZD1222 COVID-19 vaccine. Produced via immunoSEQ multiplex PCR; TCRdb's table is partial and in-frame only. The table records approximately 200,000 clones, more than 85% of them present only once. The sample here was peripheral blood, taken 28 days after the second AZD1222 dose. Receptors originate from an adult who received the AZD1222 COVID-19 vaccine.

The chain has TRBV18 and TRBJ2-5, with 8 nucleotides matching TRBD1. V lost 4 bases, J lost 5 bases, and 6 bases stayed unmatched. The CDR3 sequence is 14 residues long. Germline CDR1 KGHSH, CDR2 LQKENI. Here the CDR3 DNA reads TGTGCCAGCTCACTCGGACAGGGTCTGGAGACCCAGTACTTC. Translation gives CASSLGQGLETQYF.

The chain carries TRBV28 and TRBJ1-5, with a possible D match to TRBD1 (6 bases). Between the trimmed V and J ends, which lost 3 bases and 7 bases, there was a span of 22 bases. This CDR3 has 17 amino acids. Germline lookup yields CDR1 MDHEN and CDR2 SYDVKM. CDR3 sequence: CASSFKGPQGWKQPQHF. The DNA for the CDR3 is TGTGCCAGCAGTTTTAAGGGGCCACAGGGATGGAAGCAGCCCCAGCATTTT.

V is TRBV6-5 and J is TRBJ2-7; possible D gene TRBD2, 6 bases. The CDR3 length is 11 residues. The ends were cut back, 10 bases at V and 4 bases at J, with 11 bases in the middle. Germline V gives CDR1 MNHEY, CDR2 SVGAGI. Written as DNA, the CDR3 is TGTGCCACCCGGCGGGAATACGAGCAGTACTTC. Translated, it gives CATRREYEQYF.

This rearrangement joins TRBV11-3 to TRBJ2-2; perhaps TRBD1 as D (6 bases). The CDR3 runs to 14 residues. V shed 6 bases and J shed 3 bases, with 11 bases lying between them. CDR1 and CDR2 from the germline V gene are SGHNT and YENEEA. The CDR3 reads CASRRTDYTGELFF. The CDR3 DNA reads TGTGCCAGCAGGAGGACAGACTACACCGGGGAGCTGTTTTTT.

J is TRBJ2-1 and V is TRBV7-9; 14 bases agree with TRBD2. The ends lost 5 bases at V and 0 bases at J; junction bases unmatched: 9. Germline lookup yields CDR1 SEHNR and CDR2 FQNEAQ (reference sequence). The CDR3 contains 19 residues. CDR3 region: CASSLPVTSGRASYNEQFF. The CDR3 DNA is TGTGCCAGCAGCCTGCCCGTGACTAGCGGGAGGGCCTCCTACAATGAGCAGTTCTTC.

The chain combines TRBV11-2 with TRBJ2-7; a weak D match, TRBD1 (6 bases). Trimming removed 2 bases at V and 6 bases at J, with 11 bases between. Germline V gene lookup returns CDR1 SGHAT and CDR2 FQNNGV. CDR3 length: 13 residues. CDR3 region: CASSLHRDGEQYF. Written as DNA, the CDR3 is TGTGCCAGCAGCTTACACAGGGATGGCGAGCAGTACTTC.

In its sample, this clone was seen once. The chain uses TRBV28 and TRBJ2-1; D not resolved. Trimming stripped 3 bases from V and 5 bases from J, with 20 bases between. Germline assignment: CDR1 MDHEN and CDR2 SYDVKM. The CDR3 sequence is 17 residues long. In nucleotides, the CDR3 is TGTGCCAGCAGTTTGGCGGTCAGGAGTCCTAAGAACAATGAGCAGTTCTTC. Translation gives CASSLAVRSPKNNEQFF. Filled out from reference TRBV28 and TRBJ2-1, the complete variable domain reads DVKVTQSSRYLVKRTGEKVFLECVQDMDHENMFWYRQDPGLGLRLIYFSYDVKMKEKGDIPEGYSVSREKKERFSLILESASTNQTSMYLCASSLAVRSPKNNEQFFGPGTRLTVL.

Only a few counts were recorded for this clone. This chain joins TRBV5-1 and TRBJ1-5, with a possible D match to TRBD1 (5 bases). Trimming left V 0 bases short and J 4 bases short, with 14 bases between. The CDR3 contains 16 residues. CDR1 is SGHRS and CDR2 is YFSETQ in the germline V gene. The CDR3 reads CASSLGGTGPNQPQHF. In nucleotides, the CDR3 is TGCGCCAGCAGCTTGGGAGGGACGGGACCTAATCAGCCCCAGCATTTT.

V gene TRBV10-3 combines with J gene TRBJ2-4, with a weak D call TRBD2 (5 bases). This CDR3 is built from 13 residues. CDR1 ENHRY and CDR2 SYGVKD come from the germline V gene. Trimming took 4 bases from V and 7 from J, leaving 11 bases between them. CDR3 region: CAISGEGRNIQYF. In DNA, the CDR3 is TGTGCCATCAGTGGCGAGGGCAGGAACATTCAGTACTTC.

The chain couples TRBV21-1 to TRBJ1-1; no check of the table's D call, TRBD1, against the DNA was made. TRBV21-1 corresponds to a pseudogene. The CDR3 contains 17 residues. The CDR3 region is CASSNQPGQAMNTEAFF. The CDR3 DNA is TGTGCCAGCAGCAACCAACCGGGACAAGCGATGAACACTGAAGCTTTCTTT.

Here the CDR3 DNA reads TGTGCCAGCAGCCACCGCGGGACGACTGAAGCTTTCTTT. As protein: CASSHRGTTEAFF. The J gene is TRBJ1-1, the V gene TRBV3-1 (or the pseudogene TRBV3-2), with a possible D match to TRBD1 (5 bases). CDR1 is LGHDT, CDR2 YNNKEL, per germline (reference sequence). V was pared by 3 bases and J by 5 bases, with 10 bases between. This CDR3 is built from 13 residues.

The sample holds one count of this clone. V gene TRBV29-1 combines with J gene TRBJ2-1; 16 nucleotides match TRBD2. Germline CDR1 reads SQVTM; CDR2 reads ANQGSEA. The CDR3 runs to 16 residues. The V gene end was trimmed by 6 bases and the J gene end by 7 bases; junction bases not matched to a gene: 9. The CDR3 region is CSVTGTSGRVKNEQFF. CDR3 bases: TGCAGCGTCACTGGGACTAGCGGGAGGGTAAAGAATGAGCAGTTCTTC.

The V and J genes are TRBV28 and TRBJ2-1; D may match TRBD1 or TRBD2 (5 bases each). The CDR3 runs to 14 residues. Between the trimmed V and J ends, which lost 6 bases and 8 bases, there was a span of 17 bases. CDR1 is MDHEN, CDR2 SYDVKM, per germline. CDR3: CASRPTAARDEQFF. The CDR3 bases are TGTGCCAGCAGACCGACAGCGGCCCGCGATGAGCAGTTCTTC.